This paragraph reports one TCR beta chain. These data come from a study of shared clonotypes between healthy human individuals. For the study at large: The plates for each donor numbered three CD4 naive, three CD4 memory, two CD8 naive and one CD8 memory.

V was pared by 2 bases and J by 4 bases, with 11 bases between. The germline V gene encodes CDR1 KGHSH and CDR2 LQKENI. The CDR3 is made up of 14 amino acids. Profiled with immunoSEQ multiplex PCR; TCRdb holds only in-frame clones, not every one. Of approximately 1,500,000 clones listed, about 98% are singletons. V usage is TRBV18 and J usage is TRBJ2-5; D gene unclear. The sequence was collected from a man aged 25 to 40 in good health. Material: naive CD4+ T cells sorted from blood. Documented subset: CD45RA+ positively selected. The CDR3 loop is CASSPGVRRETQYF. CDR3 sequence (DNA): TGTGCCAGCTCACCAGGGGTACGACGAGAGACCCAGTACTTC.